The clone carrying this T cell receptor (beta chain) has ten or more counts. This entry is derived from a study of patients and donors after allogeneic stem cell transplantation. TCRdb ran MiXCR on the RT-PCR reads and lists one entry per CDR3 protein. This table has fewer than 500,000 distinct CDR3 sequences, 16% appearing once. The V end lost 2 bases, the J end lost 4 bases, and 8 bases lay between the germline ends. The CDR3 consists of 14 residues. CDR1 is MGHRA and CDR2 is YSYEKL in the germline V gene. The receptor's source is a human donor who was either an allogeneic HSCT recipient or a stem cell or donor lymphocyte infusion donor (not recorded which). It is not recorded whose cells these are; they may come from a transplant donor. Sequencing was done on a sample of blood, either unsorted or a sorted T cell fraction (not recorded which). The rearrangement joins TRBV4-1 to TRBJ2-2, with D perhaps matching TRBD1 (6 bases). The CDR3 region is CASSQQGSTGELFF. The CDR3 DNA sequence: TGCGCCAGCAGCCAACAGGGGAGCACCGGGGAGCTGTTTTTT.